This entry concerns a single T cell receptor (beta chain). Sequencing used immunoSEQ multiplex PCR; TCRdb keeps in-frame clones, though not all of them. The top ten hold under 0.85% of the sample, which has approximately 440,000 clones, 87% seen once. This CDR3 contains 17 residues. V lost 0 bases to trimming and J lost 3 bases, with 14 bases between them. Germline V gives CDR1 KGHSH, CDR2 LQKENI. Participants, roughly 18 to 89 years old, spanned 25 or so US areas. Participants' own reports of clinical history determined their cohort assignment. Donors in Cohort 3 counted as recovered after two negative PCRs, clearance, or symptom resolution. The data belong to a study of blood T cell repertoires in COVID-19. Background on the study: Sites in the United States, Italy and Spain provided acute and convalescent COVID-19 samples.

The V gene is TRBV18, the J gene TRBJ2-2; a weak D match, TRBD2 (5 bases). The material sequenced was PBMCs or T cells enriched from blood (not recorded which). The source of this sequence is a woman aged 18-29 years who had recovered from COVID-19. This CDR3 reads CASSPPRGYPHTGELFF. CDR3 nucleotides: TGTGCCAGCTCACCACCGAGAGGGTATCCGCACACCGGGGAGCTGTTTTTT.